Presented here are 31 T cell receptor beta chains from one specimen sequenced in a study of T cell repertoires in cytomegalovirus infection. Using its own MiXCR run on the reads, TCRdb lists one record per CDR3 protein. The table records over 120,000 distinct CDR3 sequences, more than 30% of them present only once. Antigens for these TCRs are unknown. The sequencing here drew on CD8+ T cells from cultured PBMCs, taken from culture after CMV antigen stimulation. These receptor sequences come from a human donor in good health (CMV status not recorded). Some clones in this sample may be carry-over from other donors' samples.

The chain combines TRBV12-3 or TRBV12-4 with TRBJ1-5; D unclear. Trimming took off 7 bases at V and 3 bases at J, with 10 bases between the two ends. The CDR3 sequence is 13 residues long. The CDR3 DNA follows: TGTGCCAGCACGAGCGGGGTCAATCAGCCCCAGCATTTT. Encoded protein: CASTSGVNQPQHF.

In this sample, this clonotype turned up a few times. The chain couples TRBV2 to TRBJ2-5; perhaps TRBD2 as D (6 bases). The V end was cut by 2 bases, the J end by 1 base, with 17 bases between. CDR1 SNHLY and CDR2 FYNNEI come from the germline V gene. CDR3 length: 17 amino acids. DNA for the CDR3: TGTGCCAGCAGTGAATGGCGGGACGGAGGACCCCAAGAGACCCAGTACTTC. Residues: CASSEWRDGGPQETQYF.

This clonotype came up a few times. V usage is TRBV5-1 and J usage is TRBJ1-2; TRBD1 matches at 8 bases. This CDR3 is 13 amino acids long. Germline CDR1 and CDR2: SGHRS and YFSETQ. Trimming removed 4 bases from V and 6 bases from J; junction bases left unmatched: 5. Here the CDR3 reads CASSLDRVDGYTF. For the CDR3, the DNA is TGCGCCAGCAGCCTGGACAGGGTCGATGGCTACACCTTC.

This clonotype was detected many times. The CDR3 DNA sequence: TGCAGTGCTAGAGATTTCGGACAGGGGAACACCGGGGAGCTGTTTTTT. Its translation is CSARDFGQGNTGELFF. The chain recombines TRBV20-1 with TRBJ2-2; 8 nucleotides agree with TRBD1. Germline V lookup: CDR1 DFQATT, CDR2 SNEGSKA (reference sequence). The CDR3 sequence is 16 residues long. V lost 0 bases to trimming and J lost 1 base; unmatched junction nucleotides: 4.

The CDR3 region is CAIGDRGNYNEQFF. CDR3 DNA: TGTGCCATCGGGGACAGGGGAAACTACAATGAGCAGTTCTTC. The J gene is TRBJ2-1, the V gene TRBV24-1; TRBD1 matches at 10 bases. The germline V gene has CDR1 KGHDR and CDR2 SFDVKD. The CDR3 has 14 residues. Trimming took 11 bases from V and 3 from J; bases not matched to a gene: 6.

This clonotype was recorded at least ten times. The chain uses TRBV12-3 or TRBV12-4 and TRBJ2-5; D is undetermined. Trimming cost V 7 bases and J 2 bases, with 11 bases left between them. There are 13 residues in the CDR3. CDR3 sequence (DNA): TGTGCCAGCACCTCGGGCGGACAAGAGACCCAGTACTTC. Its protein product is CASTSGGQETQYF.

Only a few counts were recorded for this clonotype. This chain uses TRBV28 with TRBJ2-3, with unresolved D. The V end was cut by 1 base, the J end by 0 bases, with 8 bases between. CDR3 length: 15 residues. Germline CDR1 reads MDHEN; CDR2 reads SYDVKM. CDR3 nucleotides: TGTGCCAGCAGTTTATCGGCTATCAGCACAGATACGCAGTATTTT. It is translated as CASSLSAISTDTQYF.

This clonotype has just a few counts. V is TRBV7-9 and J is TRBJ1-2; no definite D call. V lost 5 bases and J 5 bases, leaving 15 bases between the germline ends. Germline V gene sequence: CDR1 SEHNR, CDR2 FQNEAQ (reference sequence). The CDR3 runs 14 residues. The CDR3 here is CASSPDRHRYGYTF. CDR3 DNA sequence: TGTGCCAGCAGCCCCGACCGACACCGATATGGCTACACCTTC.

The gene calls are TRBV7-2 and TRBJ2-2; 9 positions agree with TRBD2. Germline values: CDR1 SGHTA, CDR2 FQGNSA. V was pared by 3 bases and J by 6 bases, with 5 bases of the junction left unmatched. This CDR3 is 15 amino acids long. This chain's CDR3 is CASSFRSGGPGELFF. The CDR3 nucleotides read TGTGCCAGCAGCTTTCGTAGCGGGGGTCCCGGGGAGCTGTTTTTT. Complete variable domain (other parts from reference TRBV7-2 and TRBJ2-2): GAGVSQSPSNKVTEKGKDVELRCDPISGHTALYWYRQSLGQGLEFLIYFQGNSAPDKSGLPSDRFSAERTGGSVSTLTIQRTQQEDSAVYLCASSFRSGGPGELFFGEGSRLTVL.

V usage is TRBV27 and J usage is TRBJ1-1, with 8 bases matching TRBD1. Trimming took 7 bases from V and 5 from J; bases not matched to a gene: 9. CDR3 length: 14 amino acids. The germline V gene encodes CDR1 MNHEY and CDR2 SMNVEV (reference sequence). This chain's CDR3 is CASTSITGGTEAFF. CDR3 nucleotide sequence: TGTGCCAGCACCAGCATAACAGGGGGGACTGAAGCTTTCTTT.

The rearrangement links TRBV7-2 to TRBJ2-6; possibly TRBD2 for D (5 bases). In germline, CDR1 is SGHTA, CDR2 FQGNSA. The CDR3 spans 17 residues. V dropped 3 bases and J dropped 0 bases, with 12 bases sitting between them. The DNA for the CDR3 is TGTGCCAGCAGCTTTGGGCTAGCCAACTCTGGGGCCAACGTCCTGACTTTC. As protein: CASSFGLANSGANVLTF.

The CDR3 is CASSRWGSDSGGAGEQFF. CDR3 in DNA: TGTGCCAGCAGTCGCTGGGGGTCCGATAGCGGGGGGGCCGGTGAGCAGTTCTTC. V is TRBV5-6 and J is TRBJ2-1; TRBD2 aligns across 11 bases. The germline gives CDR1 SGHDT, CDR2 YYEEEE. V dropped 5 bases and J dropped 9; count of bases not matched to a gene: 19. The CDR3 spans 18 residues.

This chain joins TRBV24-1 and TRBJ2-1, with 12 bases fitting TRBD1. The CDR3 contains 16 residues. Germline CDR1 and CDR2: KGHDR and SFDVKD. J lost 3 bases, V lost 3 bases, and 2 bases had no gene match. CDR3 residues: CATSDGTGGLYNEQFF. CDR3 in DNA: TGTGCCACCAGTGATGGGACAGGGGGCCTCTACAATGAGCAGTTCTTC.

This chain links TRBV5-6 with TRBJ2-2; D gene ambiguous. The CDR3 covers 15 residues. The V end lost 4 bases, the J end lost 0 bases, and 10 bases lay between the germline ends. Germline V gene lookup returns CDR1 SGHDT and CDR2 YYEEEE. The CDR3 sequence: CASSPLEANTGELFF. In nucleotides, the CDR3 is TGTGCCAGCAGCCCCCTTGAGGCGAACACCGGGGAGCTGTTTTTT.

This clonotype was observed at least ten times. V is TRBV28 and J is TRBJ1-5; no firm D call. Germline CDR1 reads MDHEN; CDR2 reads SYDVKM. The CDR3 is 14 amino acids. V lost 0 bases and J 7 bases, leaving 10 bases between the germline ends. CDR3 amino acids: CASSLWDSGQPQHF. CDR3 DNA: TGTGCCAGCAGTTTATGGGACTCGGGACAGCCCCAGCATTTT.

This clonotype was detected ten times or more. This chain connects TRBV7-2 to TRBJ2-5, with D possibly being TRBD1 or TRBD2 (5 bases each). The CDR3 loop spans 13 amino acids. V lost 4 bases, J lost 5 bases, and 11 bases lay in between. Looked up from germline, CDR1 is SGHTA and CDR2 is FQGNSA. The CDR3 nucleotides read TGTGCCAGCAGCTCAGATGGGGGTGAGACCCAGTACTTC. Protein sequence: CASSSDGGETQYF.

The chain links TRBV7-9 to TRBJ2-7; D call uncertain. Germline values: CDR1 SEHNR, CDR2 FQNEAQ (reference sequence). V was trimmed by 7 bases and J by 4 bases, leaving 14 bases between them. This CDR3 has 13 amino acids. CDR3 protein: CASTEASSYEQYF. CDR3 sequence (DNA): TGTGCCAGCACCGAAGCAAGTTCTTACGAGCAGTACTTC. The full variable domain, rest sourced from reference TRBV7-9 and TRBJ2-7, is DTGVSQNPRHKITKRGQNVTFRCDPISEHNRLYWYRQTLGQGPEFLTYFQNEAQLEKSRLLSDRFSAERPKGSFSTLEIQRTEQGDSAMYLCASTEASSYEQYFGPGTRLTVT.

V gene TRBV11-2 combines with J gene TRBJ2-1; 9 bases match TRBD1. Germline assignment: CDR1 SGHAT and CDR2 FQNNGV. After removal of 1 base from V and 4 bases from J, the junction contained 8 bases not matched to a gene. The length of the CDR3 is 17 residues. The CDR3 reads CASSLVPGTGMYNEQFF. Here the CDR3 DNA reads TGTGCCAGCAGCTTAGTTCCCGGGACAGGGATGTACAATGAGCAGTTCTTC.

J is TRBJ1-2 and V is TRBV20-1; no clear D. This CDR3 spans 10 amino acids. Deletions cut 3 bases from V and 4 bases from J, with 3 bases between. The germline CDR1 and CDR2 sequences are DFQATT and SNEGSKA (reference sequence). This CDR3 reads CSASFYGYTF. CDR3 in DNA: TGCAGTGCTAGCTTCTATGGCTACACCTTC.

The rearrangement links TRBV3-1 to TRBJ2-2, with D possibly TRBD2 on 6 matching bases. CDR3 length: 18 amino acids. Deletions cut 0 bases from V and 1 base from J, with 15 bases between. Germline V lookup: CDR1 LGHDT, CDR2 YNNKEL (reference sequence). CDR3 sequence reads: CASSQDLRVAENTGELFF. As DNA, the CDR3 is TGTGCCAGCAGCCAAGATCTTAGAGTAGCGGAGAACACCGGGGAGCTGTTTTTT.

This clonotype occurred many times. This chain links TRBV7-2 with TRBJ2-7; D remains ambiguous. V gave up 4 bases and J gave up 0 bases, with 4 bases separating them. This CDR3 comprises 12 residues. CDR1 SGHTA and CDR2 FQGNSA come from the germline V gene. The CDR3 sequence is CASSSLSYEQYF. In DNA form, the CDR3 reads TGTGCCAGCAGCTCCCTCTCCTACGAGCAGTACTTC. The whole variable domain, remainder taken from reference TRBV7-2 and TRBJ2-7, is GAGVSQSPSNKVTEKGKDVELRCDPISGHTALYWYRQSLGQGLEFLIYFQGNSAPDKSGLPSDRFSAERTGGSVSTLTIQRTQQEDSAVYLCASSSLSYEQYFGPGTRLTVT.

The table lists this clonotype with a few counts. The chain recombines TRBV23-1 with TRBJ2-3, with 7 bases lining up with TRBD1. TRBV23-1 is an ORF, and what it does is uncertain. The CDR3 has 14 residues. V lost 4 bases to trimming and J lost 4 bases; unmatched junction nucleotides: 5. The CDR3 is CASSPDRVSDTQYF. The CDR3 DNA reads TGCGCCAGCAGTCCCGACAGGGTTTCAGATACGCAGTATTTT.

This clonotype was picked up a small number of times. The CDR3 sequence: CASSLIVDSYNEQFF. CDR3 DNA: TGTGCCAGCAGCTTAATCGTGGACTCCTACAATGAGCAGTTCTTC. This chain uses TRBV7-3 with TRBJ2-1; D is unclear. From germline, CDR1 is SGHTA and CDR2 FQGTGA. Between the trimmed V and J ends, which lost 1 base and 0 bases, there was a span of 7 bases. The CDR3 extends over 15 amino acids.

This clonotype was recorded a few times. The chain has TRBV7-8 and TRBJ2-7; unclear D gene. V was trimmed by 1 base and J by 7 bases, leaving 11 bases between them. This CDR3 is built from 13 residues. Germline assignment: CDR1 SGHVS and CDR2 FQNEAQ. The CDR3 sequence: CASSLGPLTEQYF. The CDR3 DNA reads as TGTGCCAGCAGCTTAGGGCCTCTCACTGAGCAGTACTTC.

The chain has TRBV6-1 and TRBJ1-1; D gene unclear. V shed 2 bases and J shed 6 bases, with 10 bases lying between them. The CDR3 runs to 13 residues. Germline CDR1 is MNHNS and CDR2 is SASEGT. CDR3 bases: TGTGCCAGCAGTGAACAGTTCTTCCCTGAAGCTTTCTTT. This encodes CASSEQFFPEAFF.

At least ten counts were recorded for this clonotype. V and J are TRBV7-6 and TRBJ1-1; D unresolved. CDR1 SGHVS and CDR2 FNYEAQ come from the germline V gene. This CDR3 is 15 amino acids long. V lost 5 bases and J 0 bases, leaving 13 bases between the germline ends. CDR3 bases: TGTGCCAGCAGCAAGCCGACGCTCATGAACACTGAAGCTTTCTTT. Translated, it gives CASSKPTLMNTEAFF.

Written as DNA, the CDR3 is TGTGCCAGCAGTACCGGGACAGGGGACGACCAACGCTTCTCCTACAATGAGCAGTTCTTC. Its protein is CASSTGTGDDQRFSYNEQFF. V is TRBV2 and J is TRBJ2-1, with TRBD1 identical over 10 bases. The V gene's germline CDR1 is SNHLY and CDR2 FYNNEI. The V gene end was trimmed by 5 bases and the J gene end by 0 bases; junction bases not matched to a gene: 16. There are 20 residues in the CDR3. The complete variable domain, with remaining parts taken from reference TRBV2 and TRBJ2-1, reads EPEVTQTPSHQVTQMGQEVILRCVPISNHLYFYWYRQILGQKVEFLVSFYNNEISEKSEIFDDQFSVERPDGSNFTLKIRSTKLEDSAMYFCASSTGTGDDQRFSYNEQFFGPGTRLTVL.

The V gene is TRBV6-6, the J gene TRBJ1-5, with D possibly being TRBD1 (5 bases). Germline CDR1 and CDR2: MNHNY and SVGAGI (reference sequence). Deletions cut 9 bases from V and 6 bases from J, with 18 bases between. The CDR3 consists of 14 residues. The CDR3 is CASSSGGLFQPQHF. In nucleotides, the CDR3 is TGTGCCAGTTCTTCTGGGGGGTTGTTTCAGCCCCAGCATTTT.

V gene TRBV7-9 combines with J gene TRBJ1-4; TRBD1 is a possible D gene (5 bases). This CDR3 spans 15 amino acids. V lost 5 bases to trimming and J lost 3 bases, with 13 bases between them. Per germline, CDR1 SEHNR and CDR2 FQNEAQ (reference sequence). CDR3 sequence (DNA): TGTGCCAGCAGCGGCCGACAGTCGGCTAATGAAAAACTGTTTTTT. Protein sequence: CASSGRQSANEKLFF.

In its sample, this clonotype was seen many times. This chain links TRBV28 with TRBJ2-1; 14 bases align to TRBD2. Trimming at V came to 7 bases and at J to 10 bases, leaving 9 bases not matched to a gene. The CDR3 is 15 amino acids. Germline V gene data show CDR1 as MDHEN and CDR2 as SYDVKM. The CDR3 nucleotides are TGTGCCAGCACCTTGACTAGCGGGGGGGCCCGCGAGCAGTTCTTC. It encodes CASTLTSGGAREQFF.

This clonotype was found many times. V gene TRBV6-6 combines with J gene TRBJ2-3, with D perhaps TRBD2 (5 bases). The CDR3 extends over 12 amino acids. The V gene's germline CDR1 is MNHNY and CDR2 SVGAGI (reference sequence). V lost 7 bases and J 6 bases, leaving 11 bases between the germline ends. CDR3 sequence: CASTPRGDTQYF. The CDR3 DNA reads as TGTGCCAGCACCCCTCGAGGGGATACGCAGTATTTT.